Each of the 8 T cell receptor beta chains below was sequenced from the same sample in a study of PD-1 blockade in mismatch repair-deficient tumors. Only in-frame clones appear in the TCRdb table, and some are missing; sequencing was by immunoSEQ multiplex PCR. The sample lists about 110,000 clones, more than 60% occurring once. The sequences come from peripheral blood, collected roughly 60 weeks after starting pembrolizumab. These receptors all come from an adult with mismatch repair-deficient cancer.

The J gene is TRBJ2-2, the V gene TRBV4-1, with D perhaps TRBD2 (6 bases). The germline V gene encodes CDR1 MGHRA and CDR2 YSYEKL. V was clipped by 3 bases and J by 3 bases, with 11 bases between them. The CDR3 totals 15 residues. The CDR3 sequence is CASSQPWRDTGELFF. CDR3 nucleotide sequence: TGCGCCAGCAGCCAGCCTTGGAGGGACACCGGGGAGCTGTTTTTT.

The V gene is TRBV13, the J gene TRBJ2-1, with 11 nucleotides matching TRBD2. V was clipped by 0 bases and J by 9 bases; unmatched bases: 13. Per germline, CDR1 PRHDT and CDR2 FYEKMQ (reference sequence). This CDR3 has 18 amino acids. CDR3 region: CASSLGLSGRAITFEQFF. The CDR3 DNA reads TGTGCCAGCAGCTTAGGCCTTAGCGGGAGGGCCATAACCTTTGAGCAGTTCTTC.

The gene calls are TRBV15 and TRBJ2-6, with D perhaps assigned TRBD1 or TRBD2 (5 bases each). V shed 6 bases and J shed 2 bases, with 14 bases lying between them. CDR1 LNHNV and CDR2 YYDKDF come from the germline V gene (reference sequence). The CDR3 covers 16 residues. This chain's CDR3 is CATSLNLGAGANVLTF. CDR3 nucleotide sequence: TGTGCCACCAGTCTTAATCTGGGGGCTGGGGCCAACGTCCTGACTTTC. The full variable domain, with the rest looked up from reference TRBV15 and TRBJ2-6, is DAMVIQNPRYQVTQFGKPVTLSCSQTLNHNVMYWYQQKSSQAPKLLFHYYDKDFNNEADTPDNFQSRRPNTSFCFLDIRSPGLGDTAMYLCATSLNLGAGANVLTFGAGSRLTVL.

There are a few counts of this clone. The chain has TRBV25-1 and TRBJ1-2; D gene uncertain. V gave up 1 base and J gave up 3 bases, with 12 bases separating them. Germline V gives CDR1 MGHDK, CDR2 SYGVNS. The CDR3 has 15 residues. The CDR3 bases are TGTGCCAGCAGTGAATCTGTAATATTGGACTATGGCTACACCTTC. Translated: CASSESVILDYGYTF.

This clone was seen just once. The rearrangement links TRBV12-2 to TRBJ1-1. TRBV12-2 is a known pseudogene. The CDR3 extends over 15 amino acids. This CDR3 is CASRSRAAENTEAFF. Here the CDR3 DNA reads TGTGCAAGTCGCTCTCGGGCGGCAGAGAACACTGAAGCTTTCTTT.

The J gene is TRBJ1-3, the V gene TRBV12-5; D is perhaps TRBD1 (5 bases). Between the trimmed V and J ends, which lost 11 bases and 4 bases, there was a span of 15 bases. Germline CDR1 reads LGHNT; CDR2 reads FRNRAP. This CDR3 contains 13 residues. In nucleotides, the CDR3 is TGTGCTGGTTCTTTAGGGGTCGGAAACACCATATATTTT. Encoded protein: CAGSLGVGNTIYF.

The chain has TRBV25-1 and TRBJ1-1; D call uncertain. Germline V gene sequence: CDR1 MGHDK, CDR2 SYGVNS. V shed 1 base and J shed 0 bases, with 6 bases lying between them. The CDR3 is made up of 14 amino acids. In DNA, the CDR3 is TGTGCCAGCAGTGAATGGCAGATGAACACTGAAGCTTTCTTT. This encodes CASSEWQMNTEAFF.

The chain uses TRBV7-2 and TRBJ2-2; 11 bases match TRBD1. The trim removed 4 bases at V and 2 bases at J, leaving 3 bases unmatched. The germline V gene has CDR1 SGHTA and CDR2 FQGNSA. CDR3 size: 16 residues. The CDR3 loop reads CASSSRTGGNTGELFF. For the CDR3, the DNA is TGTGCCAGCAGCTCCCGGACAGGGGGCAACACCGGGGAGCTGTTTTTT.